This note documents a single T cell receptor beta chain sequence. The identical CDR3 is also encoded by other nucleotide sequences in the sample. These data originate in a study of blood T cell repertoires in COVID-19. TCRdb's copy holds only in-frame clones and misses some; the assay was immunoSEQ multiplex PCR. The table has over 350,000 clones, approximately 90% seen once. The receptor was isolated from a woman in her twenties or thirties with acute COVID-19. Sequenced sample: PBMCs or T cells enriched from blood (not recorded which).

CDR3 sequence reads: CAWSVGGTNEKLFF. The CDR3 nucleotides are TGTGCCTGGAGTGTGGGGGGGACTAATGAAAAACTGTTTTTT. The rearrangement uses TRBV30 and TRBJ1-4; perhaps TRBD1 as D (5 bases). Trimming removed 0 bases from V and 2 bases from J, with 7 bases in between. Germline CDR1 is GTSNPN and CDR2 is SVGIG (reference sequence). CDR3 length equals 14 residues.